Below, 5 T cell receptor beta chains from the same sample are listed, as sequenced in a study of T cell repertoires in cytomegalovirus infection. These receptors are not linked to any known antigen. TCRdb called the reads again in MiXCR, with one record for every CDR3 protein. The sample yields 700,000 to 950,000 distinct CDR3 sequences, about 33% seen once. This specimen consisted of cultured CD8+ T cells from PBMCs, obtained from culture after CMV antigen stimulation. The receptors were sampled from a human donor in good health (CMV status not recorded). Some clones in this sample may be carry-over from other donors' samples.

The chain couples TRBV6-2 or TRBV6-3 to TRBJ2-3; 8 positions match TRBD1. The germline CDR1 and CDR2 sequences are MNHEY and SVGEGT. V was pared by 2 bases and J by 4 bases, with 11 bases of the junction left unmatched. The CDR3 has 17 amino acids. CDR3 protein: CASSYEQGEGGPDTQYF. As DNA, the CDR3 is TGTGCCAGCAGTTACGAACAGGGGGAAGGTGGACCAGATACGCAGTATTTT.

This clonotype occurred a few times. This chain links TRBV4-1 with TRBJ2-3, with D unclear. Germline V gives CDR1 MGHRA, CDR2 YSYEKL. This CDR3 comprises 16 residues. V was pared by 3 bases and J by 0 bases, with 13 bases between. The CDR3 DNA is TGCGCCAGCAGCCACCCAGAGCTAAGTAGCACAGATACGCAGTATTTT. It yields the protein CASSHPELSSTDTQYF.

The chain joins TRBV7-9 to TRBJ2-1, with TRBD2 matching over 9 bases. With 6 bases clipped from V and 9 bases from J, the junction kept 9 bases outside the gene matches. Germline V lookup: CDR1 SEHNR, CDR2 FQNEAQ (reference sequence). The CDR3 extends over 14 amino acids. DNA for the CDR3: TGTGCCAGCAGGCCCGGGACTAGCTTCGGTGAGCAGTTCTTC. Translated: CASRPGTSFGEQFF.

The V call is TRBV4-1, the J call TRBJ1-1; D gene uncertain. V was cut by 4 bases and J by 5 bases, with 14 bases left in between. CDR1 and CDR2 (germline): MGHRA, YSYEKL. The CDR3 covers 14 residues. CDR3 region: CASSLYGSETEAFF. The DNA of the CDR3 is TGCGCCAGCAGCCTATACGGGTCGGAGACTGAAGCTTTCTTT.

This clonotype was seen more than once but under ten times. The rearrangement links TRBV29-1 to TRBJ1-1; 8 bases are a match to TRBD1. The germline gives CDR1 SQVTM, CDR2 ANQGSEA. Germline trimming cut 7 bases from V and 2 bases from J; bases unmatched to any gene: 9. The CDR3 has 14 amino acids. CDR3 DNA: TGCAGCGCTGCCGACAGGGGCGCCAACACTGAAGCTTTCTTT. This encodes CSAADRGANTEAFF.